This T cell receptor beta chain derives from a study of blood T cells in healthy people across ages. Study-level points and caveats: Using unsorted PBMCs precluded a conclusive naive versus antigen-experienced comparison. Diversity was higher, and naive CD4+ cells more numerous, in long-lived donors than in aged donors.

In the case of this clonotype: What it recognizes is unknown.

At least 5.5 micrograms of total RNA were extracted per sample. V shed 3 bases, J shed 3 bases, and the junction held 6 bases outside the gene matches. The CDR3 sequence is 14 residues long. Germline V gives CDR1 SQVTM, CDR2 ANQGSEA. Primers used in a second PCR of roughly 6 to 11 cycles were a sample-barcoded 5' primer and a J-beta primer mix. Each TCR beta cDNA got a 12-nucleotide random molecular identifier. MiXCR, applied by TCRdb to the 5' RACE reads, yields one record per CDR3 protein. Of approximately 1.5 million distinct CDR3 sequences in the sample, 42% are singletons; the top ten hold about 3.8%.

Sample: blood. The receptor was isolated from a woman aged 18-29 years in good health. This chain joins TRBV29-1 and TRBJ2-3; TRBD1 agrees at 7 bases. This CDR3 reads CSVEQGQRTDTQYF. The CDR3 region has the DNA TGCAGCGTTGAGCAGGGACAGCGTACAGATACGCAGTATTTT.